Below are 17 T cell receptor beta chains sequenced from a single sample in a study of T cells in Graves' hyperthyroidism and ophthalmopathy. RNA transcripts yielded amplified TCR beta CDR3 regions. First-round RT-PCR of the TCR CDR3 relied on the HTBI primer set. TCRdb used MiXCR to reprocess the multiplex PCR reads, holding one entry per CDR3 protein. The data show more than 600,000 distinct CDR3 sequences, less than 20% seen once. Sample: blood. The receptors here all came from a man aged 18 to 29 with Graves' hyperthyroidism.

The chain uses TRBV11-2 and TRBJ1-3, with 8 bases matching TRBD1. Germline V CDR1 and CDR2: SGHAT, FQNNGV. J gave up 4 bases and V 5 bases, and 7 bases lay outside the gene matches. The CDR3 extends over 15 amino acids. The CDR3 nucleotides are TGTGCCAGCAGCCGTAACGGACAGGGCGGAAACACCATATATTTT. Translated, it gives CASSRNGQGGNTIYF.

V and J are TRBV20-1 and TRBJ1-1; D is unresolved. Trimming shortened V by 1 base and J by 7 bases, and 10 bases separated the two germline ends. This CDR3 contains 12 residues. Germline V lookup: CDR1 DFQATT, CDR2 SNEGSKA (reference sequence). DNA of the CDR3: TGCAGTGCTAGAGCAGGATCCCTTGAAGCTTTCTTT. Translating gives CSARAGSLEAFF.

The rearrangement uses TRBV14 and TRBJ1-2; TRBD1 matches at 8 bases. V dropped 11 bases and J dropped 4; count of bases not matched to a gene: 9. The CDR3 extends over 13 amino acids. Germline V CDR1 and CDR2: SGHDN, FVKESK. The DNA of the CDR3 is TGTGCCCAGGACAGGGCCTTCATCTATGGCTACACCTTC. This codes for CAQDRAFIYGYTF. The complete variable domain, with remaining parts taken from reference TRBV14 and TRBJ1-2, reads EAGVTQFPSHSVIEKGQTVTLRCDPISGHDNLYWYRRVMGKEIKFLLHFVKESKQDESGMPNNRFLAERTGGTYSTLKVQPAELEDSGVYFCAQDRAFIYGYTFGSGTRLTVV.

CDR3 amino acids: CASSRDSLNYGYTF. As DNA, the CDR3 is TGTGCCAGCAGCCGGGACAGCCTTAACTATGGCTACACCTTC. The gene calls are TRBV11-2 and TRBJ1-2, with 7 bases aligning to TRBD1. CDR1 is SGHAT, CDR2 FQNNGV, per germline. The CDR3 covers 14 residues. V shed 5 bases and J 1 base; nucleotides not matched to a gene: 4. The whole variable domain, filled in from reference TRBV11-2 and TRBJ1-2, reads EAGVAQSPRYKIIEKRQSVAFWCNPISGHATLYWYQQILGQGPKLLIQFQNNGVVDDSQLPKDRFSAERLKGVDSTLKIQPAKLEDSAVYLCASSRDSLNYGYTFGSGTRLTVV.

This clonotype came up many times. This chain links TRBV28 with TRBJ2-3, with D perhaps TRBD1 (6 bases). Trimming removed 7 bases from V and 3 bases from J, with 17 bases in between. This CDR3 has 15 residues. Germline V gene sequence: CDR1 MDHEN, CDR2 SYDVKM. CDR3 DNA: TGTGCCAGCAATCCACAGGGAATTGGGACAGATACGCAGTATTTT. It encodes CASNPQGIGTDTQYF.

In its sample, this clonotype was seen many times. The chain employs TRBV2 and TRBJ2-1; 7 bases align to TRBD1. The trim removed 7 bases at V and 2 bases at J, leaving 8 bases unmatched. The length of the CDR3 is 15 residues. The germline gives CDR1 SNHLY, CDR2 FYNNEI. CDR3 sequence reads: CASNFPGQPYNEQFF. CDR3 nucleotides: TGTGCCAGCAATTTCCCGGGACAGCCCTACAATGAGCAGTTCTTC. The variable domain in full, with the rest retrieved from reference TRBV2 and TRBJ2-1, is EPEVTQTPSHQVTQMGQEVILRCVPISNHLYFYWYRQILGQKVEFLVSFYNNEISEKSEIFDDQFSVERPDGSNFTLKIRSTKLEDSAMYFCASNFPGQPYNEQFFGPGTRLTVL.

This clonotype was seen many times. The gene calls are TRBV28 and TRBJ1-2; 8 positions match TRBD1. The CDR3 sequence is 14 residues long. Germline V gene data show CDR1 as MDHEN and CDR2 as SYDVKM. J was trimmed by 4 bases and V by 4 bases; bases with no gene match: 5. The CDR3 spells CASSSGQGTYGYTF. In DNA, the CDR3 is TGTGCCAGCAGTTCCGGACAGGGAACCTATGGCTACACCTTC.

The chain links TRBV24-1 to TRBJ2-5, with no clear D. CDR1 KGHDR and CDR2 SFDVKD come from the germline V gene. The CDR3 has 16 residues. With 4 bases removed from V and 0 bases from J, the gap between germline ends came to 14 bases. Here the CDR3 DNA reads TGTGCCACCAGTGACTCAACCAGATCGTACCAAGAGACCCAGTACTTC. Amino acids: CATSDSTRSYQETQYF.

The chain joins TRBV7-2 to TRBJ2-3; TRBD2 is a possible D gene (6 bases). V was clipped by 2 bases and J by 2 bases, with 14 bases between them. Germline-derived CDR1 and CDR2 are SGHTA and FQGNSA. The CDR3 consists of 16 residues. The CDR3 sequence: CASSLRTIRYTDTQYF. The CDR3 bases are TGTGCCAGCAGCTTAAGGACTATCCGTTACACAGATACGCAGTATTTT.

V and J are TRBV7-2 and TRBJ1-1; tentative D call: TRBD1 (5 bases). With 4 bases removed from V and 1 base from J, the gap between germline ends came to 16 bases. Per the germline V gene, CDR1 is SGHTA and CDR2 is FQGNSA. This CDR3 region has 16 residues. The CDR3 loop is CASSSLSYTGNTEAFF. As DNA, the CDR3 is TGTGCCAGCAGCTCCCTCAGTTATACAGGGAACACTGAAGCTTTCTTT.

This clonotype was seen at least ten times. The rearrangement links TRBV28 to TRBJ2-7; TRBD1 or TRBD2 may be the D gene (6 bases each). V was trimmed by 1 base and J by 5 bases, leaving 15 bases between them. CDR3 length: 15 amino acids. Germline V gene sequence: CDR1 MDHEN, CDR2 SYDVKM. CDR3 amino acids: CASSLLGGRINEQYF. In nucleotides, the CDR3 is TGTGCCAGCAGTTTATTAGGGGGGCGCATAAACGAGCAGTACTTC.

Remarks on this clonotype: Being one base from a much bigger clone, this may be a read error. The genes are TRBV12-3 or TRBV12-4 and TRBJ2-1; the match to TRBD2 covers 11 bases. The length of the CDR3 is 15 residues. The CDR3 sequence: CACRGGTSGPNEQFF. The DNA of the CDR3 is TGTGCCTGCAGAGGAGGGACTAGCGGCCCCAATGAGCAGTTCTTC.

The rearrangement uses TRBV3-1 and TRBJ1-1, with D uncertain. Germline CDR1 and CDR2: LGHDT and YNNKEL (reference sequence). Between the trimmed V and J ends, which lost 0 bases and 0 bases, there was a span of 8 bases. The CDR3 totals 15 residues. For the CDR3, the DNA is TGTGCCAGCAGCCAAGAACACAGTATGAACACTGAAGCTTTCTTT. As protein: CASSQEHSMNTEAFF.

The table lists this clonotype with a few counts. The chain joins TRBV30 to TRBJ2-7; D is perhaps TRBD2 (6 bases). The V end lost 6 bases, the J end lost 0 bases, and 12 bases lay between the germline ends. Germline V gene data show CDR1 as GTSNPN and CDR2 as SVGIG (reference sequence). This CDR3 comprises 13 residues. The CDR3 DNA sequence: TGTGCCTGTACCGGGACTGGCTCCTACGAGCAGTACTTC. Amino acids: CACTGTGSYEQYF.

This clonotype showed up just a few times. Because the CDR3's place on the DNA is in doubt, the DNA is left out and the CDR3 is given as listed by TCRdb. The J gene is TRBJ1-4, the V gene TRBV6-2 or TRBV6-3. The length of the CDR3 is 15 amino acids, counting both ends. Germline-derived CDR1 and CDR2 are MNHEY and SVGEGT. CDR3 sequence reads: CASSTSPATNEKLFF.

This clonotype showed up just a few times. The V gene is TRBV10-3, the J gene TRBJ2-5; D not resolved. This CDR3 comprises 17 residues. V was trimmed by 8 bases and J by 4 bases, leaving 26 bases between them. The V gene's germline CDR1 is ENHRY and CDR2 SYGVKD. As DNA, the CDR3 is TGTGCCATCTCCCCCGGTGGGTTGGCGACGGGTGGAGAGACCCAGTACTTC. Its protein is CAISPGGLATGGETQYF.

This clonotype has ten or more counts. The chain couples TRBV7-2 to TRBJ2-5; 9 positions match TRBD1. Looked up from germline, CDR1 is SGHTA and CDR2 is FQGNSA. CDR3 length equals 14 residues. The V and J ends lost 4 bases and 5 bases, in that order; junction bases with no gene match: 5. The CDR3 loop reads CASSSNRGRETQYF. CDR3 bases: TGTGCCAGCAGCTCAAACAGGGGGCGGGAGACCCAGTACTTC.